This T cell receptor beta chain was sequenced for a study of cytomegalovirus exposure and HLA in healthy donors. Background on the study: It was reported in a later analysis that the 120 validation repertoires used the same platform as the 650 to 800 first-cohort repertoires. Study-level points and caveats: Overall, some 160 TCR beta chains were annotated as cytomegalovirus-associated.

Turning to this clone: Its cognate antigen is unknown.

The germline CDR1 and CDR2 sequences are MGHDK and SYGVNS. The CDR3 totals 12 residues. Trimming left V 1 base short and J 6 bases short, with 5 bases between. Data came from immunoSEQ multiplex PCR; TCRdb stores just in-frame clones and leaves some out. The sample records 150,000 to 200,000 clones, nearly 90% being singletons. The sequence was collected from a young man in good health and CMV-seropositive. The sequenced material came from PBMCs. The chain uses TRBV25-1 and TRBJ2-3; D might be TRBD1 (5 bases). CDR3 protein: CASSEWGDTQYF. Here the CDR3 DNA reads TGTGCCAGCAGTGAATGGGGCGATACGCAGTATTTT.